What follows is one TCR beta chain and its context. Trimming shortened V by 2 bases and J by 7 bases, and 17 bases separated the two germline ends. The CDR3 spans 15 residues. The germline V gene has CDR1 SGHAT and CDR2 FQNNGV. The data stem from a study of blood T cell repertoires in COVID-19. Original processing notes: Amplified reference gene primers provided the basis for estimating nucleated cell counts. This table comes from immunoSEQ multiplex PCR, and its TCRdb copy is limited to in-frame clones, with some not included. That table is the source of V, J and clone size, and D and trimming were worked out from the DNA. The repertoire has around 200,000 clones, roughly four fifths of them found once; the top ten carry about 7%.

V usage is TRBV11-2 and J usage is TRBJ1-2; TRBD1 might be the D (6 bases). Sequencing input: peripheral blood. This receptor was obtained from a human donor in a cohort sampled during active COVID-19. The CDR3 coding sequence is TGTGCCAGCAGCTTAAACAGGGCGCGGGGGGTTGGCTACACCTTC. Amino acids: CASSLNRARGVGYTF.